This T cell receptor (beta chain) is drawn from a study of shared clonotypes between healthy human individuals. Overall study findings and caveats: Estimated clonotype richness was generally higher in naive than memory subsets. In several donors, about 5% of naive CD4 clonotypes appeared in common.

Naive CD8 populations comprised CD45RO-negative cells positively selected for CCR7, excluding terminally differentiated effector memory CD45RA+ cells. As concerns this clone: What it binds is unknown.

Repertoires were generated with immunoSEQ multiplex PCR, while TCRdb's copy carries only in-frame clones and drops some. The sample consists of about 820,000 clones, 85% to 95% of them appearing once. Germline V lookup: CDR1 ENHRY, CDR2 SYGVKD. V lost 5 bases, J lost 6 bases, and 13 bases stayed unmatched. This CDR3 is 17 amino acids long. The rearrangement joins TRBV10-3 to TRBJ2-3, with 11 bases lining up with TRBD1. Sequencing was performed on naive CD8+ T cells sorted from blood. This clonotype was obtained from a young man in good health. The CDR3 nucleotides are TGTGCCATCAGTCTCCCCACTTCGGACAGGGGGCTTGATACGCAGTATTTT. It codes for CAISLPTSDRGLDTQYF.